This T cell receptor beta chain was identified during a study of vaccination and CD4 T cells after COVID-19. As for the study in general: Post-COVID specimens were obtained a median 101 days after diagnosis (range 35 to 161). SARS-CoV-2, HCoV-NL63, HCoV-OC43 and HCoV-229E supplied the overlapping spike peptides used to stimulate cells. Cultures designated as controls were supplied with a CEFX pool, an HIV-1 Nef pool, or no peptide.

Noted treatment: roughly nine-day PBMC culture with coronavirus spike peptide pools or control peptides (ViraFEST assay). Under the ViraFEST approach, antigen-specific T cells were expanded with peptide pools and TCRs subsequently sequenced. An Oncomine TCR Beta short-read assay was used to sequence the DNA from cultured CD4+ T cells. TCRdb reprocessed the PCR reads with MiXCR, giving one entry per CDR3 protein. The repertoire has about 23,000 distinct CDR3 sequences, about 67% of them found once; the top ten carry roughly 20%. Germline CDR1 SGHNT, CDR2 YENEEA. The CDR3 runs 15 residues. V gave up 5 bases and J gave up 4 bases, with 17 bases separating them. As concerns this clonotype: Its target is unknown.

This specimen consisted of CD4+ T cells from blood, cultured in vitro, obtained after SARS-CoV-2 vaccination. The TCR comes from a human donor who received a COVID-19 vaccine. The chain uses TRBV11-3 and TRBJ2-5; a possible D gene is TRBD2 (6 bases). In DNA form, the CDR3 reads TGTGCCAGCAGCCCACGGGACTCCCAGCGAGAGACCCAGTACTTC. Translating it yields CASSPRDSQRETQYF. Drawing the rest from reference TRBV11-3 and TRBJ2-5, the complete variable domain is EAGVVQSPRYKIIEKKQPVAFWCNPISGHNTLYWYLQNLGQGPELLIRYENEEAVDDSQLPKDRFSAERLKGVDSTLKIQPAELGDSAVYLCASSPRDSQRETQYFGPGTRLLVL.